This is a list of T cell receptor beta chains from one sample in a study of blood T cell repertoires in COVID-19. The assay was immunoSEQ multiplex PCR, and TCRdb's table has in-frame clones only and misses some. The sample yields 180,000 or so clones, around nine tenths seen once. Sequencing was carried out using peripheral blood. These TCRs come from a man aged 35 to 55 with acute or convalescent COVID-19. The CDR3 runs from the conserved cysteine through the conserved F or W. A D gene is named only where the DNA matches it firmly. Not all rows give a size; the values are once, few, many and, for expanded clones, a class.

CDR3nt,CDR3aa,d_gene,abundance,j_gene,v_gene
TGTGCCAGTTTGGGTTTTGAGGGCATGAACACTGAAGCTTTCTTT,CASLGFEGMNTEAFF,.,.,TRBJ1-1,TRBV19
TGCGCCAGCAGCCAACTAGCGGGGGGTACAGATACGCAGTATTTT,CASSQLAGGTDTQYF,TRBD2,.,TRBJ2-3,TRBV4-3
TGTGCCAGAAGCAACCCTCGGGGGGGGATTATGAACACTGAAGCTTTCTTT,CARSNPRGGIMNTEAFF,.,once,TRBJ1-1,TRBV5-3
TGCGCCAGCAGCTTGGAACAGGAGAACTATGGCTACACCTTC,CASSLEQENYGYTF,.,.,TRBJ1-2,TRBV5-1
TGTGCCAGCAGTGGACAGACCCTTGGGGAGCAGTACTTC,CASSGQTLGEQYF,.,.,TRBJ2-7,TRBV2
TGTGCCAGCAGTCCCCTCGACAGGGGAGGTGACGGGGAGCTGTTTTTT,CASSPLDRGGDGELFF,TRBD1,.,TRBJ2-2,TRBV27
TGTGCCAGTAGTATAGAGGACAGGGACCCGAGGCCCCAGCATTTT,CASSIEDRDPRPQHF,TRBD1,once,TRBJ1-5,TRBV19
TGTGCCACCAACCCCGCCGGTAGTCCCACAGATACGCAGTATTTT,CATNPAGSPTDTQYF,.,.,TRBJ2-3,TRBV6-2/TRBV6-3
TGTGCCAGCTCACCAACGACAGTTCCTAGCACAGATACGCAGTATTTT,CASSPTTVPSTDTQYF,.,.,TRBJ2-3,TRBV18
TGTGCCACCAGCAGCGGACAAATCAACACTGAAGCTTTCTTT,CATSSGQINTEAFF,.,.,TRBJ1-1,TRBV15
TGTGCCAGCAGTTACGGTTTGGGCAATCAGCCCCAGCATTTT,CASSYGLGNQPQHF,.,.,TRBJ1-5,TRBV2
TGTGCCAGCTCCCCCGGGGGGACAGGGGCATATGGCTACACCTTC,CASSPGGTGAYGYTF,TRBD1,.,TRBJ1-2,TRBV18
TGCGCCAGCAGCGCAGGTTTCGCCGGGGAGCTGTTTTTT,CASSAGFAGELFF,.,.,TRBJ2-2,TRBV10-1
TGTGCCACCAGTGATCCGGGACAGGGAGGGGAAAAACTGTTTTTT,CATSDPGQGGEKLFF,TRBD1,.,TRBJ1-4,TRBV24-1
TGCAGCGTTGAACCCCGACAGGGGACCACTGAAGCTTTCTTT,CSVEPRQGTTEAFF,TRBD1,.,TRBJ1-1,TRBV29-1
TGTGCCAGCAGTTTTAATCGGGGGGGCGAGCAGTACTTC,CASSFNRGGEQYF,TRBD2,once,TRBJ2-7,TRBV6-5
TGTGCCAGCAGCCAGGATGGAGCGGGGGGGGGCTACGAGCAGTACTTC,CASSQDGAGGGYEQYF,TRBD2,.,TRBJ2-7,TRBV5-4
TGTGCCAGCAGCCAATATAATTTGCAAGAGACCCAGTACTTC,CASSQYNLQETQYF,.,.,TRBJ2-5,TRBV3-1/TRBV3-2
TGCGCCAGCAGCTGGGGGGACAGGGTAAACGATGAGCAGTTCTTC,CASSWGDRVNDEQFF,TRBD1,.,TRBJ2-1,TRBV5-1
TGTGCCAGCAGCTTAGGGGGGGACGGCTTAGAGCAGTACTTC,CASSLGGDGLEQYF,.,once,TRBJ2-7,TRBV7-9
TGCAGTGCTAGTTATAGTGAGAACACTGAAGCTTTCTTT,CSASYSENTEAFF,.,.,TRBJ1-1,TRBV20-1
TGTGCCAGCAGCTTGGCTAGCGGGGGAACGGCCCAGTACTTC,CASSLASGGTAQYF,TRBD2,.,TRBJ2-5,TRBV5-8
TGTGCCAGCAGCTTAGGGGGGTTCTTGCAGGGGCTGAACACTGAAGCTTTCTTT,CASSLGGFLQGLNTEAFF,.,.,TRBJ1-1,TRBV7-2
TGCAGCGTTGACATGGGACAGGGTAATGAAAAACTGTTTTTT,CSVDMGQGNEKLFF,TRBD1,.,TRBJ1-4,TRBV29-1
TGTGCCACCAGCACTGGGGCGGGGGGTTCCTACGAGCAGTACTTC,CATSTGAGGSYEQYF,TRBD2,.,TRBJ2-7,TRBV15
TGTGCCAGCAGTTTAGTATGGGCCGAAGCTTTCTTT,CASSLVWAEAFF,.,few,TRBJ1-1,TRBV12-3/TRBV12-4
TGTGCCAGCAGCTTGGGACAGGGAGAAGAGACCCAGTACTTC,CASSLGQGEETQYF,TRBD1,.,TRBJ2-5,TRBV5-4
TGTGCCAGCAGCTTTCTCGGCTGGGACACTTACACCGGGGAGCTGTTTTTT,CASSFLGWDTYTGELFF,.,.,TRBJ2-2,TRBV5-5
TGTGCCATAGATAGCGGGGGGGCTGGCACAGATACGCAGTATTTT,CAIDSGGAGTDTQYF,TRBD2,.,TRBJ2-3,TRBV10-3
TGCGCCAGCAGCTTGGACAGACCTGACACTGAAGCTTTCTTT,CASSLDRPDTEAFF,.,.,TRBJ1-1,TRBV5-1
TGCGCCAGCAGTGCAATCTTTGGAGGCACCGGGGAGCTGTTTTTT,CASSAIFGGTGELFF,.,.,TRBJ2-2,TRBV10-2